The 4 T cell receptor beta chains below come from one sample, sequenced in a study of blood T cell repertoires in COVID-19. The method was immunoSEQ multiplex PCR; TCRdb's version includes in-frame clones alone and lacks a portion of them. The sample comprises over 300,000 clones, approximately 85% of which are singletons, and just over 7% rests with the top ten. The sample comprised peripheral blood. Receptors originate from a human donor in a cohort sampled during active COVID-19.

This clone occurred a few times. V usage is TRBV7-9 and J usage is TRBJ1-2, with unresolved D. V lost 0 bases and J lost 8, with 16 bases in between. CDR3 length equals 15 residues. Germline V gene lookup returns CDR1 SEHNR and CDR2 FQNEAQ (reference sequence). In DNA, the CDR3 is TGTGCCAGCAGCTTAGCGTTTGTCACGGGAGGAGGCTACACCTTC. It codes for CASSLAFVTGGGYTF.

CDR3: CASSSFLETQYF. The CDR3 DNA reads TGTGCCAGCAGCTCGTTTCTGGAGACCCAGTACTTC. J is TRBJ2-5 and V is TRBV3-1 (or the pseudogene TRBV3-2), with D unclear. The CDR3 consists of 12 residues. V lost 5 bases to trimming and J lost 5 bases, with 9 bases between them. The germline CDR1 and CDR2 sequences are LGHDT and YNNKEL (reference sequence).

The chain recombines TRBV10-2 with TRBJ2-7; D is unclear. Germline V lookup: CDR1 WSHSY, CDR2 SAAADI. The CDR3 totals 13 residues. Trimming removed 4 bases from V and 3 bases from J, with 10 bases in between. CDR3 in DNA: TGCGCCAGCAGTGGCCGGAACAGCTACGAGCAGTACTTC. Translated, it gives CASSGRNSYEQYF.

This sequence joins TRBV3-1 (or the pseudogene TRBV3-2) and TRBJ2-5; D is uncertain. The V gene's germline CDR1 is LGHDT and CDR2 YNNKEL (reference sequence). V was pared by 0 bases and J by 7 bases, with 9 bases between. This CDR3 is 13 amino acids long. CDR3 sequence (DNA): TGTGCCAGCAGCCAAGAGTCCAGAGGGACCCAGTACTTC. As protein: CASSQESRGTQYF.